This T cell receptor beta chain was recovered during a study of T cells in Graves' hyperthyroidism and ophthalmopathy. Study-wide points: Most thyroid clonotypes expanded above 0.001 appeared in blood too. Separating ophthalmopathy from stable hyperthyroidism was achieved by a 13 V-J model.

Worth noting for this clonotype: Its antigen is currently unknown. A much larger clone differs from this one at a single base, so this may be a read error.

RNA transcripts were the template for amplifying TCR beta CDR3 regions. The HTBI set primed first-round TCR CDR3 RT-PCR. TCRdb reanalysed the multiplex PCR reads using MiXCR and keeps one entry per CDR3 protein. The sample consists of approximately 640,000 distinct CDR3 sequences, around 15% of them appearing once. The CDR3 spans 17 residues. Germline assignment: CDR1 SGHAT and CDR2 FQNNGV. This TCR was recovered from a woman aged 30 to 39 with Graves' hyperthyroidism. The chain joins TRBV11-2 to TRBJ2-6; no clear D gene. The sequencing sample was made of blood. The CDR3 nucleotides are TGTGCCAGCGGCTTATCCTACGGTGGGACTGGGGCCAACGTCCTGACTTTC. Encoded protein: CASGLSYGGTGANVLTF.